Listed here are 21 T cell receptor beta chains from one sample, sequenced in a study of blood T cell repertoires in COVID-19. Assay used: immunoSEQ multiplex PCR; TCRdb lists only in-frame clones, some missing. This table has approximately 10,000 clones, 88% appearing once. The sequencing sample was made of peripheral blood. The receptors shown here come from a human donor in a cohort sampled during active COVID-19.

V and J are TRBV21-1 and TRBJ1-5. TRBV21-1 is reported as a pseudogene. CDR3 size: 23 residues. The DNA for the CDR3 is TGTGCCAGCAGCAAAGGCCACCCCGCCCTCGAGACCTGGTTGGAGAATAGCAATCAGCCCCAGCATTTT. It encodes CASSKGHPALETWLENSNQPQHF.

The chain couples TRBV28 to TRBJ1-5; D might be TRBD1 (6 bases). The germline V gene encodes CDR1 MDHEN and CDR2 SYDVKM. The CDR3 contains 14 residues. V was clipped by 6 bases and J by 6 bases, with 15 bases between them. The CDR3 is CASSPGGQGQPQHF. CDR3 bases: TGTGCCAGCAGCCCTGGGGGCCAGGGTCAGCCCCAGCATTTT.

The chain combines TRBV7-9 with TRBJ2-7; 7 bases fit TRBD1. The CDR3 spans 14 residues. The V and J ends lost 1 base and 3 bases, in that order; junction bases with no gene match: 3. Germline-derived CDR1 and CDR2 are SEHNR and FQNEAQ (reference sequence). The CDR3 bases are TGTGCCAGCAGCTTAGGGGACAGATACTACGAGCAGTACTTC. Its protein product is CASSLGDRYYEQYF.

The chain uses TRBV29-1 and TRBJ2-1; 16 nucleotides match TRBD2. The V gene's germline CDR1 is SQVTM and CDR2 ANQGSEA. The junction had 10 bases not matched to a gene; V was cut back by 6 bases and J by 8 bases. The CDR3 consists of 16 residues. CDR3 in amino acids: CSVTGTSGRAGDEQFF. In nucleotides, the CDR3 is TGCAGCGTAACCGGGACTAGCGGGAGGGCTGGCGATGAGCAGTTCTTC.

The chain recombines TRBV7-2 with TRBJ2-3; 8 bases fit TRBD1. V was pared by 2 bases and J by 3 bases, with 1 base of the junction left unmatched. The CDR3 spans 14 residues. From germline, CDR1 is SGHTA and CDR2 FQGNSA. The CDR3 DNA sequence: TGTGCCAGCAGCTTACAGGGGGCAACAGATACGCAGTATTTT. This translates into CASSLQGATDTQYF. Drawing the rest from reference TRBV7-2 and TRBJ2-3, the complete variable domain is GAGVSQSPSNKVTEKGKDVELRCDPISGHTALYWYRQSLGQGLEFLIYFQGNSAPDKSGLPSDRFSAERTGGSVSTLTIQRTQQEDSAVYLCASSLQGATDTQYFGPGTRLTVL.

The chain has TRBV4-1 and TRBJ2-1; 14 bases are a match to TRBD2. The germline gives CDR1 MGHRA, CDR2 YSYEKL. J lost 8 bases, V lost 4 bases, and 7 bases had no gene match. The CDR3 is 16 residues long. The DNA of the CDR3 is TGCGCCAGCAGCCCACGACTAGCGGGAGGGCGGGATGAGCAGTTCTTC. Translation gives CASSPRLAGGRDEQFF.

The rearrangement uses TRBV5-1 and TRBJ2-7; 10 positions match TRBD2. Looked up from germline, CDR1 is SGHRS and CDR2 is YFSETQ. This CDR3 contains 15 residues. The junction had 10 bases not matched to a gene; V was cut back by 4 bases and J by 6 bases. In nucleotides, the CDR3 is TGCGCCAGCAGCCCCGACCTAGCGGGAGTAGGCGAGCAGTACTTC. Protein: CASSPDLAGVGEQYF.

V and J are TRBV6-5 and TRBJ2-1; TRBD1 matches at 8 bases. The CDR3 totals 16 residues. V gave up 3 bases and J gave up 4 bases; unmatched junction bases: 8. Looked up from germline, CDR1 is MNHEY and CDR2 is SVGAGI. CDR3 nucleotide sequence: TGTGCCAGCAGTTATCGGCGGACAGGGACATACAATGAGCAGTTCTTC. Its protein is CASSYRRTGTYNEQFF.

This chain connects TRBV2 to TRBJ2-7; 12 bases are a match to TRBD1. This CDR3 comprises 16 residues. Germline V CDR1 and CDR2: SNHLY, FYNNEI. V shed 3 bases, J shed 4 bases, and the junction held 7 bases outside the gene matches. The CDR3 spells CASSDPRDRGPYEQYF. CDR3 sequence (DNA): TGTGCCAGCAGTGACCCCCGGGACAGGGGGCCGTACGAGCAGTACTTC.

The rearrangement joins TRBV18 to TRBJ2-7; 9 positions match TRBD2. The CDR3 length is 14 residues. V lost 4 bases and J lost 5; bases outside the gene matches: 6. The germline gives CDR1 KGHSH, CDR2 LQKENI. The CDR3 here is CASSREAGGNEQYF. The CDR3 DNA sequence: TGTGCCAGCTCACGCGAAGCGGGAGGTAACGAGCAGTACTTC.

This clone was seen more than once but under ten times. The V call is TRBV19, the J call TRBJ2-2; tentatively, D is TRBD1 (6 bases). From germline, CDR1 is LNHDA and CDR2 SQIVND (reference sequence). The CDR3 is made up of 16 amino acids. The ends were cut back, 0 bases at V and 6 bases at J, with 14 bases in the middle. Here the CDR3 DNA reads TGTGCCAGTAGTATAGAAGGTCAGGGGAGAGCCGGGGAGCTGTTTTTT. This codes for CASSIEGQGRAGELFF.

The chain links TRBV7-2 to TRBJ2-2; D not certain. Per the germline V gene, CDR1 is SGHTA and CDR2 is FQGNSA. V was pared by 5 bases and J by 1 base, with 2 bases between. The CDR3 covers 12 residues. The CDR3 nucleotides read TGTGCCAGCAGCCGGAACACCGGGGAGCTGTTTTTT. It codes for CASSRNTGELFF. Looking up the rest from reference TRBV7-2 and TRBJ2-2 gives the full variable domain: GAGVSQSPSNKVTEKGKDVELRCDPISGHTALYWYRQSLGQGLEFLIYFQGNSAPDKSGLPSDRFSAERTGGSVSTLTIQRTQQEDSAVYLCASSRNTGELFFGEGSRLTVL.

The genes are TRBV4-2 and TRBJ2-7; weak D call: TRBD2 (6 bases). The V gene lost 4 bases and the J gene lost 5 bases, with 21 bases spanning the gap. Germline lookup yields CDR1 LGHNA and CDR2 YNFKEQ. CDR3 length: 16 amino acids. CDR3 sequence reads: CASSLGSGVHMDEQYF. CDR3 DNA sequence: TGTGCCAGCAGCCTAGGGTCGGGAGTACACATGGACGAGCAGTACTTC.

Points on this clone: A junction boundary mismatches the germline segment, possibly from a read error. The chain joins TRBV3-1 (or the pseudogene TRBV3-2) to TRBJ2-1; 9 positions agree with TRBD2. This CDR3 is built from 14 residues. Germline assignment: CDR1 LGHDT and CDR2 YNNKEL (reference sequence). The CDR3 region is CASSQARERGGAIF. The CDR3, as DNA: TGTGCCAGCAGCCAAGCTCGTGAGCGCGGGGGGGCGATCTTC.

The chain links TRBV28 to TRBJ2-1, with D perhaps matching TRBD2 (5 bases). The germline V gene encodes CDR1 MDHEN and CDR2 SYDVKM. The CDR3 is made up of 17 amino acids. V was shortened by 4 bases and J by 0 bases, with 16 bases between the two germline ends. The CDR3 protein is CASSSIRTRGSYNEQFF. CDR3 sequence (DNA): TGTGCCAGCAGTTCGATACGGACTCGGGGCTCCTACAATGAGCAGTTCTTC.

This chain links TRBV2 with TRBJ2-3, with 11 bases matching TRBD1. J lost 3 bases, V lost 9 bases, and 5 bases had no gene match. The CDR3 is 14 amino acids. In germline, CDR1 is SNHLY, CDR2 FYNNEI. CDR3 residues: CARSGTGGTDTQYF. As DNA, the CDR3 is TGTGCCAGATCCGGGACAGGGGGTACAGATACGCAGTATTTT.

The chain recombines TRBV29-1 with TRBJ2-7; D might be TRBD2 (5 bases). The CDR3 consists of 12 residues. With 8 bases removed from V and 3 bases from J, the gap between germline ends came to 14 bases. CDR1 and CDR2 from the germline V gene are SQVTM and ANQGSEA. The CDR3 DNA is TGCAGCTTTTCCTTAGCGAACTACGAGCAGTACTTC. Translated, it gives CSFSLANYEQYF.

The CDR3 loop is CASSSTSTYEQYF. CDR3 DNA: TGTGCCAGCAGTTCGACTAGTACCTACGAGCAGTACTTC. V gene TRBV27 combines with J gene TRBJ2-7; D is perhaps TRBD2 (6 bases). V was pared by 4 bases and J by 2 bases, with 9 bases between. Germline CDR1 reads MNHEY; CDR2 reads SMNVEV (reference sequence). The CDR3 is 13 amino acids.

The CDR3 DNA is TGCGCCAGCAGTCAATCGAAACCGACCGGGACTTCAGATGGAGAGACCCAGTACTTC. Its protein is CASSQSKPTGTSDGETQYF. The chain joins TRBV23-1 to TRBJ2-5; D might be TRBD2 (6 bases). TRBV23-1 is an ORF, with its function uncertain. The CDR3 is 19 residues long. Trimming pared 0 bases from V and 4 bases from J, leaving 24 bases between.

The V call is TRBV4-2, the J call TRBJ2-2, with 10 bases identical to TRBD2. V lost 0 bases to trimming and J lost 1 base; unmatched junction nucleotides: 8. This CDR3 has 19 amino acids. In germline, CDR1 is LGHNA, CDR2 YNFKEQ. The CDR3: CASSQEMGAGGMNTGELFF. DNA for the CDR3: TGTGCCAGCAGCCAAGAAATGGGAGCGGGAGGGATGAACACCGGGGAGCTGTTTTTT.

This chain links TRBV6-6 with TRBJ1-1; D possibly corresponds to TRBD1 (6 bases). Trimming stripped 7 bases from V and 0 bases from J, with 15 bases between. This CDR3 has 15 residues. The germline V gene has CDR1 MNHNY and CDR2 SVGAGI (reference sequence). In DNA, the CDR3 is TGTGCCAGCATCCAGGGGCGTTGGATGAACACTGAAGCTTTCTTT. This sequence encodes CASIQGRWMNTEAFF.